The 30 T cell receptor beta chains below all came from one sample that was sequenced in a study of shared clonotypes between healthy human individuals. TCRdb's copy holds only in-frame clones and misses some; the assay was immunoSEQ multiplex PCR. The table lists 550,000 to 600,000 clones, roughly four fifths of them singletons. Sequences were obtained from PBMCs. The receptors come from a woman aged 40 to 50 in good health. Some clones in this sample may be carry-over from other donors' samples.

The V gene is TRBV11-1, the J gene TRBJ2-7; 10 bases agree with TRBD2. The CDR3 has 15 amino acids. Germline CDR1 SGHAT, CDR2 FQDESV (reference sequence). The V gene end was trimmed by 3 bases and the J gene end by 4 bases; junction bases not matched to a gene: 6. CDR3 sequence (DNA): TGTGCCAGCAGCTTTCTAGCGGGAGAGGGGTACGAGCAGTACTTC. Protein product: CASSFLAGEGYEQYF. The full variable domain, rest sourced from reference TRBV11-1 and TRBJ2-7, is EAEVAQSPRYKITEKSQAVAFWCDPISGHATLYWYRQILGQGPELLVQFQDESVVDDSQLPKDRFSAERLKGVDSTLKIQPAELGDSAMYLCASSFLAGEGYEQYFGPGTRLTVT.

The V call is TRBV5-1, the J call TRBJ2-5; either TRBD1 or TRBD2 may fit D (5 bases each). This CDR3 is 13 amino acids long. From germline, CDR1 is SGHRS and CDR2 YFSETQ. The V end lost 1 base, the J end lost 5 bases, and 9 bases lay between the germline ends. CDR3 amino acids: CASSLSGSETQYF. CDR3 DNA sequence: TGCGCCAGCAGCTTGTCAGGGAGTGAGACCCAGTACTTC. Looking up the rest from reference TRBV5-1 and TRBJ2-5 gives the full variable domain: KAGVTQTPRYLIKTRGQQVTLSCSPISGHRSVSWYQQTPGQGLQFLFEYFSETQRNKGNFPGRFSGRQFSNSRSEMNVSTLELGDSALYLCASSLSGSETQYFGPGTRLLVL.

The chain has TRBV7-9 and TRBJ2-1; 10 positions match TRBD2. Looked up from germline, CDR1 is SEHNR and CDR2 is FQNEAQ (reference sequence). The junction had 17 bases not matched to a gene; V was cut back by 2 bases and J by 10 bases. The CDR3 has 18 residues. The CDR3 sequence is CASSLSRVAGGMSREQFF. Written as DNA, the CDR3 is TGTGCCAGCAGCTTATCAAGAGTAGCGGGAGGCATGAGTAGGGAGCAGTTCTTC.

This chain connects TRBV28 to TRBJ1-3; D ambiguous. Trimming shortened V by 7 bases and J by 0 bases, and 10 bases separated the two germline ends. The germline V gene encodes CDR1 MDHEN and CDR2 SYDVKM. This CDR3 contains 14 residues. The CDR3 bases are TGTGCCAGCACACGGTCGAGCTCTGGAAACACCATATATTTT. Amino acid sequence: CASTRSSSGNTIYF.

The chain recombines TRBV5-1 with TRBJ2-1; no clear D gene. The CDR3 is made up of 16 amino acids. V lost 0 bases, J lost 2 bases, and 12 bases lay in between. CDR1 and CDR2 from the germline V gene are SGHRS and YFSETQ. The DNA of the CDR3 is TGCGCCAGCAGCTTGGGGCTCCCCCTAACCTACAATGAGCAGTTCTTC. It translates to CASSLGLPLTYNEQFF.

V usage is TRBV2 and J usage is TRBJ2-7; 8 bases agree with TRBD1. This CDR3 contains 14 residues. The V and J ends lost 5 bases and 5 bases, in that order; junction bases with no gene match: 8. Germline-derived CDR1 and CDR2 are SNHLY and FYNNEI. This CDR3 is CASSYDRGVHEQYF. The DNA for the CDR3 is TGTGCCAGCAGTTACGACAGGGGAGTCCACGAGCAGTACTTC.

CDR3 sequence reads: CASNRQQDTEAFF. The CDR3 region has the DNA TGTGCCAGCAATAGACAGCAGGACACTGAAGCTTTCTTT. V is TRBV6-5 and J is TRBJ1-1; weak D call: TRBD1 (5 bases). The length of the CDR3 is 13 residues. V dropped 7 bases and J dropped 3 bases, with 12 bases sitting between them. CDR1 is MNHEY, CDR2 SVGAGI, per germline.

This clone was found a few times. The chain uses TRBV27 and TRBJ2-3; no clear D. Germline assignment: CDR1 MNHEY and CDR2 SMNVEV (reference sequence). Trimming took off 5 bases at V and 14 bases at J, with 14 bases between the two ends. The CDR3 runs 11 residues. The CDR3 is CASSIGPLVYF. The CDR3 DNA follows: TGTGCCAGCAGTATCGGACCTCTGGTGTATTTT.

The chain links TRBV25-1 to TRBJ1-5; 7 positions match TRBD1. After removal of 6 bases from V and 2 bases from J, the junction contained 4 bases not matched to a gene. The CDR3 is 14 amino acids. Germline loops: CDR1 MGHDK, CDR2 SYGVNS. Here the CDR3 DNA reads TGTGCCAGCAGCCGGACAGGAGGCAATCAGCCCCAGCATTTT. Encoded protein: CASSRTGGNQPQHF.

The chain is built from TRBV19 and TRBJ2-5; TRBD1 matches 10 bases. This CDR3 spans 16 amino acids. CDR1 is LNHDA, CDR2 SQIVND, per germline (reference sequence). Trimming took 5 bases from V and 3 from J; bases not matched to a gene: 9. Here the CDR3 DNA reads TGTGCCAGTAGTGTGACAGGGGGCATAGGAGAAGAGACCCAGTACTTC. This gives the protein CASSVTGGIGEETQYF.

V usage is TRBV30 and J usage is TRBJ2-1; D ambiguous. The CDR3 has 14 amino acids. V dropped 0 bases and J dropped 6 bases, with 12 bases sitting between them. Looked up from germline, CDR1 is GTSNPN and CDR2 is SVGIG (reference sequence). For the CDR3, the DNA is TGTGCCTGGAGTGTACGTATGTCCATCAATGAGCAGTTCTTC. It specifies CAWSVRMSINEQFF.

The sample holds a few counts of this clone. Other DNA sequences in the sample encode the same CDR3. The chain recombines TRBV27 with TRBJ2-5, with unresolved D. The CDR3 runs to 13 residues. CDR1 and CDR2 from the germline V gene are MNHEY and SMNVEV (reference sequence). Trimming removed 3 bases at V and 0 bases at J, with 5 bases between. The CDR3: CASSFKYQETQYF. CDR3 nucleotides: TGTGCCAGCAGTTTCAAATACCAAGAGACCCAGTACTTC.

Concerning this clone itself: With a far larger clone one base away, a read error is the likely cause. The chain is built from TRBV10-3 and TRBJ1-5; D might be TRBD1 (6 bases). Germline assignment: CDR1 ENHRY and CDR2 SYGVKD. The CDR3 is 13 residues long. CDR3 in amino acids: CAISRDNNRPQHF. Written as DNA, the CDR3 is TGTGCCATCAGCCGGGACAACAATCGGCCCCAGCATTTT.

The sample holds one count of this clone. J is TRBJ2-1 and V is TRBV6-5; 7 bases match TRBD2. V was pared by 2 bases and J by 7 bases, with 8 bases of the junction left unmatched. This CDR3 has 15 residues. Germline values: CDR1 MNHEY, CDR2 SVGAGI. In DNA, the CDR3 is TGTGCCAGCAGTTACACGGCGGGAGCCGGGAATGAGCAGTTCTTC. This translates into CASSYTAGAGNEQFF.

V is TRBV4-1 and J is TRBJ2-3, with 7 bases fitting TRBD2. Germline values: CDR1 MGHRA, CDR2 YSYEKL. Trimming removed 6 bases from V and 0 bases from J; junction bases left unmatched: 9. CDR3 length equals 16 residues. CDR3 loop: CASSGLAVLSTDTQYF. The CDR3 DNA is TGCGCCAGCAGTGGGCTAGCGGTTTTAAGCACAGATACGCAGTATTTT.

The gene calls are TRBV11-3 and TRBJ2-1; 12 bases are a match to TRBD2. The CDR3 is 16 residues long. In germline, CDR1 is SGHNT, CDR2 YENEEA. J was trimmed by 4 bases and V by 0 bases; bases with no gene match: 1. The chain's CDR3 is CASSLEGLAGYNEQFF. In DNA form, the CDR3 reads TGTGCCAGCAGCTTAGAGGGACTAGCGGGTTACAATGAGCAGTTCTTC. The full variable domain, in which reference TRBV11-3 and TRBJ2-1 provide the parts outside the CDR3, is EAGVVQSPRYKIIEKKQPVAFWCNPISGHNTLYWYLQNLGQGPELLIRYENEEAVDDSQLPKDRFSAERLKGVDSTLKIQPAELGDSAVYLCASSLEGLAGYNEQFFGPGTRLTVL.

This clone occurred once. CDR3 loop: CASSVGASRTYEKLFF. The CDR3 DNA reads TGTGCCAGCAGCGTAGGCGCATCTCGGACTTATGAAAAACTGTTTTTT. The chain uses TRBV9 and TRBJ1-4; no clear D gene. V lost 0 bases to trimming and J lost 6 bases, with 15 bases between them. Per the germline V gene, CDR1 is SGDLS and CDR2 is YYNGEE. This CDR3 is 16 amino acids long.

The chain links TRBV28 to TRBJ2-6; D is unresolved. The germline gives CDR1 MDHEN, CDR2 SYDVKM. Trimming stripped 5 bases from V and 3 bases from J, with 8 bases between. This CDR3 contains 14 residues. The CDR3 loop is CASSKVVGANVLTF. CDR3 DNA: TGTGCCAGCAGTAAAGTTGTTGGGGCCAACGTCCTGACTTTC.

In the case of this clone: Germline is not matched at one junction end, which may reflect a read error. CDR3 loop: CASSPDRGVAGGGSSYNEQFF. CDR3 DNA sequence: TGTGCCAGCAGTCCCGATCGTGGGGTAGCGGGAGGGGGGAGCTCCTACAACGAGCAGTTCTTC. V and J are TRBV28 and TRBJ2-1, with TRBD2 identical over 11 bases. This CDR3 comprises 21 residues. Germline V gene lookup returns CDR1 MDHEN and CDR2 SYDVKM.

The J gene is TRBJ2-7, the V gene TRBV5-1, with a weak D call TRBD2 (5 bases). With 0 bases removed from V and 12 bases from J, the gap between germline ends came to 16 bases. The CDR3 has 13 amino acids. Germline V gene lookup returns CDR1 SGHRS and CDR2 YFSETQ. The CDR3 reads CASSLAGRSLRYF. CDR3 DNA: TGCGCCAGCAGCTTGGCGGGAAGGTCCCTACGGTACTTC.

CDR3 coding DNA: TGTGCCAGCAGCCCCCCCCCGGGACTAGGGGATACGCAGTATTTT. It yields the protein CASSPPPGLGDTQYF. The chain uses TRBV7-3 and TRBJ2-3, with TRBD2 identical over 8 bases. The V segment lost 5 bases and the J segment 6 bases; nucleotides outside the gene matches: 10. The CDR3 consists of 15 residues. CDR1 SGHTA and CDR2 FQGTGA come from the germline V gene.

To note about this clone: A read error is possible here, since a much larger clone lies one base away. The identical CDR3 is also encoded by other nucleotide sequences in the sample. CDR3 coding DNA: TGTGCCTGGGGAGCGGGGCCGACTGAAGCTTTCTTT. Residues: CAWGAGPTEAFF. This sequence joins TRBV30 and TRBJ1-1; D is possibly TRBD1 (5 bases). The V gene lost 5 bases and the J gene lost 5 bases, with 12 bases spanning the gap. CDR3 size: 12 residues. Germline assignment: CDR1 GTSNPN and CDR2 SVGIG (reference sequence).

As concerns this clone: A read error is likely here: a far larger clone is one base away. In the same sample, other DNA sequences code for this CDR3. V gene TRBV11-2 combines with J gene TRBJ2-3; no definite D call. Germline CDR1 and CDR2: SGHAT and FQNNGV. The CDR3 runs to 11 residues. Trimming pared 3 bases from V and 2 bases from J, leaving 0 bases between. The CDR3 sequence: CASSFTDTQYF. CDR3 nucleotides: TGTGCCAGCAGCTTCACAGATACGCAGTATTTT. The full variable domain, in which reference TRBV11-2 and TRBJ2-3 provide the parts outside the CDR3, is EAGVAQSPRYKIIEKRQSVAFWCNPISGHATLYWYQQILGQGPKLLIQFQNNGVVDDSQLPKDRFSAERLKGVDSTLKIQPAKLEDSAVYLCASSFTDTQYFGPGTRLTVL.

V usage is TRBV7-9 and J usage is TRBJ2-5, with 13 bases that match TRBD2. V was pared by 6 bases and J by 5 bases, with 15 bases of the junction left unmatched. CDR3 size: 18 residues. Germline-derived CDR1 and CDR2 are SEHNR and FQNEAQ (reference sequence). Here the CDR3 DNA reads TGTGCCAGCAGGTCCCTTCCCACTAGCGGGAGGGCCTGGGAGACCCAGTACTTC. Protein product: CASRSLPTSGRAWETQYF. Looking up the rest from reference TRBV7-9 and TRBJ2-5 gives the full variable domain: DTGVSQNPRHKITKRGQNVTFRCDPISEHNRLYWYRQTLGQGPEFLTYFQNEAQLEKSRLLSDRFSAERPKGSFSTLEIQRTEQGDSAMYLCASRSLPTSGRAWETQYFGPGTRLLVL.

J is TRBJ1-1 and V is TRBV19; 8 bases align to TRBD1. V dropped 5 bases and J dropped 2; count of bases not matched to a gene: 7. Germline V gene data show CDR1 as LNHDA and CDR2 as SQIVND (reference sequence). CDR3 size: 15 residues. The CDR3 DNA follows: TGTGCCAGTAGTTTCTTTCAGGGGGCAAACACTGAAGCTTTCTTT. Translation: CASSFFQGANTEAFF.

The chain has TRBV5-4 and TRBJ2-7; weak D call: TRBD1 (5 bases). The CDR3 spans 15 residues. Germline V CDR1 and CDR2: SGHNT, YYREEE (reference sequence). The V end was cut by 0 bases, the J end by 5 bases, with 15 bases between. This chain's CDR3 is CASSLVGGALDEQYF. The CDR3 DNA reads as TGTGCCAGCAGCTTGGTTGGTGGGGCGCTCGACGAGCAGTACTTC.

A word on this clone: This could be a read error, since a much larger clone is one nucleotide away. Lacking the conserved final phenylalanine or tryptophan, this CDR3 likely reflects a read error. The genes are TRBV4-1 and TRBJ2-7, with 14 bases that match TRBD2. The CDR3 has 16 residues. Germline values: CDR1 MGHRA, CDR2 YSYEKL. With 0 bases clipped from V and 6 bases from J, the junction kept 4 bases outside the gene matches. The CDR3 DNA reads TGCGCCAGCAGCCAAGAAGGGACTAGCGGGAGTATCGAGCAGTACCTC. It specifies CASSQEGTSGSIEQYL.

This clone has just one count. The V gene is TRBV27, the J gene TRBJ2-7; 8 bases align to TRBD2. The ends lost 3 bases at V and 1 base at J; junction bases unmatched: 2. Germline CDR1 reads MNHEY; CDR2 reads SMNVEV (reference sequence). The CDR3 totals 14 residues. CDR3 loop: CASSLERGSYEQYF. In DNA, the CDR3 is TGTGCCAGCAGTTTGGAGCGGGGGTCCTACGAGCAGTACTTC.

This clone occurred a few times. The germline gene is not matched at one end of the junction; a read error may be the cause. The genes are TRBV7-7 and TRBJ2-5; 9 bases agree with TRBD1. The germline CDR1 and CDR2 sequences are SSHAT and FNYEAQ (reference sequence). There are 16 residues in the CDR3. The CDR3 bases are TGTGCTAGCAGCTTAGTAGTTACAGGGGGCGCGGAGACCCAGTACTTC. This codes for CASSLVVTGGAETQYF.

The chain links TRBV29-1 to TRBJ1-1; TRBD1 is a possible D gene (5 bases). V lost 7 bases to trimming and J lost 13 bases, with 19 bases between them. Germline V gene sequence: CDR1 SQVTM, CDR2 ANQGSEA. CDR3 length: 11 amino acids. Here the CDR3 reads CSDGTGKRGFF. CDR3 sequence (DNA): TGCAGCGACGGGACGGGAAAAAGGGGTTTCTTT.